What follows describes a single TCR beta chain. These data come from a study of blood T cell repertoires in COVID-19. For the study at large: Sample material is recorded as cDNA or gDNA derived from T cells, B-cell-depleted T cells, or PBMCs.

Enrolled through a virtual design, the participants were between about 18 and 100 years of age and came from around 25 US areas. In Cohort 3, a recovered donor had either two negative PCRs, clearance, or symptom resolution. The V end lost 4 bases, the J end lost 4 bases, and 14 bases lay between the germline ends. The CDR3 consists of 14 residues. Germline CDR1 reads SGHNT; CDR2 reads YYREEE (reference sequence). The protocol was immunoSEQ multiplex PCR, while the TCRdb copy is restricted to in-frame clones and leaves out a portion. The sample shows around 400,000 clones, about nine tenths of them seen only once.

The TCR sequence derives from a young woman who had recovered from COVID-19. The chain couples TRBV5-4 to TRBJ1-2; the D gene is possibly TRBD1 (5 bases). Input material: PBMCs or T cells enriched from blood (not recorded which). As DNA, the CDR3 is TGTGCCAGCAGCCCCGGGGGGACCCTCTATGGCTACACCTTC. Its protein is CASSPGGTLYGYTF. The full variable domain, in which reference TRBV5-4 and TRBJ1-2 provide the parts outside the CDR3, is ETGVTQSPTHLIKTRGQQVTLRCSSQSGHNTVSWYQQALGQGPQFIFQYYREEENGRGNFPPRFSGLQFPNYSSELNVNALELDDSALYLCASSPGGTLYGYTFGSGTRLTVV.